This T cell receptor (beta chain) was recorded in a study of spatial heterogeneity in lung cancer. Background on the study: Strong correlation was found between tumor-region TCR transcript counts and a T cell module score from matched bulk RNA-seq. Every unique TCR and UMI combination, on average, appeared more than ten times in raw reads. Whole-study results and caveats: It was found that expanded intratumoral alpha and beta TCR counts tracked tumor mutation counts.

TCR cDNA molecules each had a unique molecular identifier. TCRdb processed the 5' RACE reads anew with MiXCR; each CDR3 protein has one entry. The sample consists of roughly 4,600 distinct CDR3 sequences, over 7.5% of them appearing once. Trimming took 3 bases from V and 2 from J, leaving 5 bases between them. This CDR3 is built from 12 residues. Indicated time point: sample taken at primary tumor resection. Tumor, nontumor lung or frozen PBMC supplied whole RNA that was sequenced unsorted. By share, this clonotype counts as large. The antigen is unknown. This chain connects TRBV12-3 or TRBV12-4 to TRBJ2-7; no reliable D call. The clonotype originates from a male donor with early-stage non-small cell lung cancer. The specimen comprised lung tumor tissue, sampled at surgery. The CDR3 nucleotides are TGTGCCAGCAGTTTTGAAGCCTACGAGCAGTACTTC. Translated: CASSFEAYEQYF.